One sample yielded the 27 T cell receptor beta chains listed below, sequenced in a study of T cell responses to AZD1222 COVID-19 vaccine (dated by TCRdb to about 2021). In light of the paper, this sample's time point label describes: baseline before first vaccination. The protocol used for the library was the immunoSEQ multiplex PCR assay. In its TCRdb copy, this immuneACCESS table keeps in-frame sequences only and misses some clones. Where compared with another copy, unresolved V genes explain less than half of these, and the others have no known cause. The sample table shows approximately 140,000 clones, and 75% to 95% are seen once. The ten largest account for about 3.4% of the sample. The specimen was peripheral blood, collected on day 0 of AZD1222 vaccination. Every receptor here comes from an adult in good health.

The chain uses TRBV15 and TRBJ2-5, with 12 bases fitting TRBD2. J gave up 4 bases and V 0 bases, and 3 bases lay outside the gene matches. The CDR3 runs to 16 residues. The germline gives CDR1 LNHNV, CDR2 YYDKDF (reference sequence). The CDR3 DNA sequence: TGTGCCACCAGCAGAGATCCGGGACTAGCGGGAGAGACCCAGTACTTC. The encoded protein is CATSRDPGLAGETQYF.

V gene TRBV15 combines with J gene TRBJ1-1, with D hard to call. This CDR3 contains 15 residues. Between the trimmed V and J ends, which lost 5 bases and 2 bases, there was a span of 15 bases. Germline CDR1 and CDR2: LNHNV and YYDKDF (reference sequence). Here the CDR3 reads CATSARIRGNTEAFF. For the CDR3, the DNA is TGTGCCACCAGCGCTCGAATTCGGGGTAACACTGAAGCTTTCTTT.

The chain links TRBV7-2 to TRBJ1-4; no clear D gene. Trimming stripped 5 bases from V and 3 bases from J, with 13 bases between. The V gene's germline CDR1 is SGHTA and CDR2 FQGNSA. The CDR3 covers 15 residues. CDR3 protein: CASSGVSGPNEKLFF. The DNA for the CDR3 is TGTGCCAGCAGCGGGGTTAGTGGACCTAATGAAAAACTGTTTTTT.

In its sample, this clone was seen once. The chain employs TRBV24-1 and TRBJ1-2; D not certain. CDR3 length: 13 residues. CDR1 is KGHDR, CDR2 SFDVKD, per germline. V was pared by 11 bases and J by 2 bases, with 14 bases between. CDR3 region: CAIAPRRNYGYTF. CDR3 bases: TGTGCCATCGCCCCGAGGCGCAACTATGGCTACACCTTC.

This clone was picked up many times. CDR3 sequence reads: CASSLVPETTGELFF. The CDR3 DNA follows: TGTGCCAGCAGCTTGGTGCCGGAGACTACCGGGGAGCTGTTTTTT. The rearrangement joins TRBV5-4 to TRBJ2-2; D not certain. Germline V lookup: CDR1 SGHNT, CDR2 YYREEE (reference sequence). The CDR3 length is 15 residues. Trimming removed 0 bases from V and 5 bases from J, with 11 bases in between. Using reference TRBV5-4 and TRBJ2-2 for the parts outside the CDR3, the full variable domain is ETGVTQSPTHLIKTRGQQVTLRCSSQSGHNTVSWYQQALGQGPQFIFQYYREEENGRGNFPPRFSGLQFPNYSSELNVNALELDDSALYLCASSLVPETTGELFFGEGSRLTVL.

V is TRBV6-5 and J is TRBJ1-2; 10 bases match TRBD1. V gave up 6 bases and J gave up 4 bases; unmatched junction bases: 5. CDR3 length equals 14 residues. Germline CDR1 MNHEY, CDR2 SVGAGI. This CDR3 is CASSRTGGRYGYTF. Written as DNA, the CDR3 is TGTGCCAGCAGCAGGACAGGGGGTCGCTATGGCTACACCTTC.

This rearrangement joins TRBV7-2 to TRBJ1-6; D possibly corresponds to TRBD1 (6 bases). The CDR3 is 12 amino acids. Germline-derived CDR1 and CDR2 are SGHTA and FQGNSA. V was pared by 11 bases and J by 5 bases, with 10 bases between. The CDR3 loop is CAGTGNNSPLHF. The CDR3, as DNA: TGTGCCGGCACAGGGAATAATTCACCCCTCCACTTT. Together with reference TRBV7-2 and TRBJ1-6, the CDR3 gives the full variable domain: GAGVSQSPSNKVTEKGKDVELRCDPISGHTALYWYRQSLGQGLEFLIYFQGNSAPDKSGLPSDRFSAERTGGSVSTLTIQRTQQEDSAVYLCAGTGNNSPLHFGNGTRLTVT.

The J gene is TRBJ2-2, the V gene TRBV12-3 or TRBV12-4; D uncertain. Trimming stripped 6 bases from V and 5 bases from J, with 7 bases between. The CDR3 spans 12 residues. The CDR3 bases are TGTGCCAGCAGACGAAGGACCGGGGAGCTGTTTTTT. This translates into CASRRRTGELFF.

This rearrangement joins TRBV4-2 to TRBJ2-7; 10 bases are a match to TRBD1. Germline lookup yields CDR1 LGHNA and CDR2 YNFKEQ. The CDR3 has 16 amino acids. V was pared by 4 bases and J by 5 bases, with 11 bases of the junction left unmatched. The CDR3 spells CASSPTAGQGSHEQYF. CDR3 DNA: TGTGCCAGCAGCCCCACCGCGGGACAGGGGTCCCACGAGCAGTACTTC.

The rearrangement links TRBV5-1 to TRBJ2-6, with 9 bases identical to TRBD1. CDR3 size: 17 residues. With V trimmed by 3 bases and J by 1 base, 5 bases remained unmatched. Germline lookup yields CDR1 SGHRS and CDR2 YFSETQ. CDR3 nucleotides: TGCGCCAGCAGCTACCGGGACAGGGCGTCTGGGGCCAACGTCCTGACTTTC. It codes for CASSYRDRASGANVLTF. Full variable domain (outside the CDR3, taken from reference TRBV5-1 and TRBJ2-6): KAGVTQTPRYLIKTRGQQVTLSCSPISGHRSVSWYQQTPGQGLQFLFEYFSETQRNKGNFPGRFSGRQFSNSRSEMNVSTLELGDSALYLCASSYRDRASGANVLTFGAGSRLTVL.

The V gene is TRBV6-5, the J gene TRBJ1-3; the D gene is possibly TRBD1 (6 bases). V gave up 7 bases and J gave up 2 bases, with 6 bases separating them. The CDR3 spans 12 residues. Germline CDR1 and CDR2: MNHEY and SVGAGI. CDR3 region: CASTGAGNTIYF. In nucleotides, the CDR3 is TGTGCCAGCACAGGGGCTGGAAACACCATATATTTT.

V usage is TRBV30 and J usage is TRBJ1-2; D is unclear. V lost 0 bases, J lost 4 bases, and 12 bases lay in between. The CDR3 loop spans 14 amino acids. Germline CDR1 and CDR2: GTSNPN and SVGIG (reference sequence). This chain's CDR3 is CAWSVDRFGYGYTF. The CDR3 region has the DNA TGTGCCTGGAGTGTAGACCGATTCGGCTATGGCTACACCTTC.

This clone was found a few times. V and J are TRBV30 and TRBJ2-7, with 7 bases that match TRBD1. Germline CDR1 and CDR2: GTSNPN and SVGIG (reference sequence). There are 12 residues in the CDR3. V lost 4 bases, J lost 2 bases, and 2 bases stayed unmatched. The chain's CDR3 is CAWITGAYEQYF. The CDR3 DNA reads as TGTGCCTGGATAACAGGGGCCTACGAGCAGTACTTC.

The chain recombines TRBV5-4 with TRBJ2-3; 8 bases match TRBD2. With 6 bases clipped from V and 2 bases from J, the junction kept 8 bases outside the gene matches. Germline V gene data show CDR1 as SGHNT and CDR2 as YYREEE (reference sequence). The CDR3 is made up of 15 amino acids. Here the CDR3 DNA reads TGTGCCAGCAACTCCGGGACTAGGACCACAGATACGCAGTATTTT. Translated: CASNSGTRTTDTQYF.

Only a few counts were recorded for this clone. The chain couples TRBV5-1 to TRBJ1-4; D possibly corresponds to TRBD1 (5 bases). CDR1 is SGHRS, CDR2 YFSETQ, per germline. CDR3 length: 14 amino acids. Trimming removed 0 bases at V and 8 bases at J, with 11 bases between. The CDR3 DNA is TGCGCCAGCAGCTTGGATCGGGAGGGGGAAAAACTGTTTTTT. Protein: CASSLDREGEKLFF.

V is TRBV7-8 and J is TRBJ2-3; 8 nucleotides line up with TRBD1. Trimming took 4 bases from V and 1 from J; bases not matched to a gene: 7. The germline V gene has CDR1 SGHVS and CDR2 FQNEAQ. The CDR3 sequence is 16 residues long. The CDR3 reads CASSSSTGGRTDTQYF. The CDR3 DNA reads TGTGCCAGCAGCTCCAGCACAGGGGGACGCACAGATACGCAGTATTTT.

The chain joins TRBV5-1 to TRBJ1-2; 9 bases align to TRBD1. This CDR3 spans 14 amino acids. The germline gives CDR1 SGHRS, CDR2 YFSETQ. The V gene end was trimmed by 4 bases and the J gene end by 8 bases; junction bases not matched to a gene: 9. CDR3 sequence reads: CASSRGQGTGGYTF. The CDR3 DNA sequence: TGCGCCAGCAGCAGGGGACAGGGTACAGGAGGCTACACCTTC.

The chain combines TRBV10-1 with TRBJ2-1; 12 bases line up with TRBD2. Unmatched junction bases numbered 7, after V lost 6 bases and J lost 4 bases. The CDR3 is 16 residues long. Germline V lookup: CDR1 WNHNN, CDR2 SYGVQD (reference sequence). The CDR3 region has the DNA TGCGCCAGCAGAACTAAGACTAGCGGGAGTTACAATGAGCAGTTCTTC. The encoded protein is CASRTKTSGSYNEQFF.

The chain recombines TRBV19 with TRBJ2-1; 9 bases match TRBD1. J gave up 5 bases and V 7 bases, and 9 bases lay outside the gene matches. This CDR3 comprises 15 residues. CDR1 and CDR2 from the germline V gene are LNHDA and SQIVND (reference sequence). The CDR3 loop is CASKTGQGINNEQFF. In DNA form, the CDR3 reads TGTGCCAGTAAGACGGGACAGGGAATTAACAATGAGCAGTTCTTC.

This chain uses TRBV27 with TRBJ1-1; TRBD1 is a possible D gene (5 bases). The V end was cut by 7 bases, the J end by 4 bases, with 16 bases between. Germline V gene lookup returns CDR1 MNHEY and CDR2 SMNVEV (reference sequence). The CDR3 extends over 14 amino acids. CDR3 protein: CASKQAGGVTEAFF. For the CDR3, the DNA is TGTGCCAGCAAACAGGCGGGGGGAGTCACTGAAGCTTTCTTT.

This chain joins TRBV5-1 and TRBJ1-1; no firm D call. The CDR3 spans 14 residues. Trimming took off 2 bases at V and 0 bases at J, with 8 bases between the two ends. Germline V CDR1 and CDR2: SGHRS, YFSETQ. The CDR3 is CASSFSGLNTEAFF. The CDR3 DNA is TGCGCCAGCAGCTTTAGTGGATTGAACACTGAAGCTTTCTTT.

The J gene is TRBJ2-7, the V gene TRBV3-1 (or the pseudogene TRBV3-2); D unresolved. The length of the CDR3 is 13 residues. Trimming shortened V by 5 bases and J by 2 bases, and 10 bases separated the two germline ends. Per germline, CDR1 LGHDT and CDR2 YNNKEL (reference sequence). DNA for the CDR3: TGTGCCAGCAGCTCCGTCCCAGCCTACGAGCAGTACTTC. It translates to CASSSVPAYEQYF.

The gene calls are TRBV19 and TRBJ2-1, with 11 bases that match TRBD2. The CDR3 is 13 residues long. The germline CDR1 and CDR2 sequences are LNHDA and SQIVND (reference sequence). V dropped 6 bases and J dropped 8; count of bases not matched to a gene: 3. This chain's CDR3 is CASRGLAVHEQFF. CDR3 nucleotides: TGTGCCAGTAGGGGACTAGCGGTACATGAGCAGTTCTTC.

This sequence joins TRBV29-1 and TRBJ1-1, with D possibly matching TRBD1 (6 bases). Germline loops: CDR1 SQVTM, CDR2 ANQGSEA. This CDR3 is 14 amino acids long. V lost 1 base to trimming and J lost 0 bases, with 9 bases between them. The CDR3 coding sequence is TGCAGCGTTGAAGGGACAGCTATGAACACTGAAGCTTTCTTT. It encodes CSVEGTAMNTEAFF.

The chain has TRBV11-2 and TRBJ2-1; 8 bases map to TRBD2. V gave up 4 bases and J gave up 8 bases; unmatched junction bases: 16. Germline CDR1 reads SGHAT; CDR2 reads FQNNGV. The CDR3 length is 17 residues. CDR3 nucleotides: TGTGCCAGCAGCTCGCCCTTGACTAGCGCCCCGGGCGATGAGCAGTTCTTC. This gives the protein CASSSPLTSAPGDEQFF.

The rearrangement joins TRBV7-2 to TRBJ2-1; 8 bases are shared with TRBD2. The CDR3 is 15 amino acids. Germline CDR1 is SGHTA and CDR2 is FQGNSA. The V segment lost 7 bases and the J segment 4 bases; nucleotides outside the gene matches: 9. The CDR3 loop is CASTPTGGSYNEQFF. Here the CDR3 DNA reads TGTGCCAGCACTCCAACGGGAGGGAGTTACAATGAGCAGTTCTTC.

The rearrangement joins TRBV11-3 to TRBJ1-2; D unresolved. The CDR3 sequence is 11 residues long. Trimming pared 0 bases from V and 8 bases from J, leaving 4 bases between. Germline-derived CDR1 and CDR2 are SGHNT and YENEEA. CDR3 DNA: TGTGCCAGCAGCTTAGATCGGGGCTACACCTTC. As protein: CASSLDRGYTF.